The 9 T cell receptor beta chains below come from one sample, sequenced in a study of T cells after somatic rescue of genetic block. Assay: immunoSEQ multiplex PCR; the TCRdb copy retains only in-frame clones and omits some. The table has approximately 10,000 clones, 74% seen once. The sequenced sample was peripheral blood mononuclear cells (PBMCs). All receptors come from a boy aged 5-17 years.

The V and J genes are TRBV19 and TRBJ2-4, with D possibly matching TRBD1 (6 bases). V gave up 4 bases and J gave up 0 bases, with 10 bases separating them. Germline V lookup: CDR1 LNHDA, CDR2 SQIVND (reference sequence). This CDR3 has 15 residues. DNA for the CDR3: TGTGCCAGTAGTAAGGACAGATTAGCCAAAAACATTCAGTACTTC. It encodes CASSKDRLAKNIQYF.

The chain employs TRBV25-1 and TRBJ2-3; tentative D call: TRBD2 (7 bases). This CDR3 is 17 amino acids long. Deletions cut 1 base from V and 2 bases from J, with 16 bases between. Germline V lookup: CDR1 MGHDK, CDR2 SYGVNS. The CDR3 DNA reads TGTGCCAGCAGTGAATTTCCGGGGGGCAAATACACAGATACGCAGTATTTT. Protein product: CASSEFPGGKYTDTQYF.

With regard to this clone: One end of the junction fails to match germline, which may point to a read error. The rearrangement uses TRBV7-6 and TRBJ2-5; D is uncertain. The germline V gene encodes CDR1 SGHVS and CDR2 FNYEAQ. This CDR3 region has 12 residues. CDR3 sequence reads: CASSLLKEAQYF. DNA for the CDR3: TGTGCCAGCAGCCTCCTAAAAGAGGCCCAGTACTTC.

This chain uses TRBV6-5 with TRBJ2-5; the D gene is possibly TRBD1 (6 bases). CDR1 and CDR2 from the germline V gene are MNHEY and SVGAGI. The V end lost 0 bases, the J end lost 2 bases, and 13 bases lay between the germline ends. The CDR3 is 16 residues long. The CDR3 coding sequence is TGTGCCAGCAGTTACTCCTTTTCAGGGGTTCAAGAGACCCAGTACTTC. It encodes CASSYSFSGVQETQYF.

V usage is TRBV11-2 and J usage is TRBJ2-6; D gene unclear. V dropped 5 bases and J dropped 1 base, with 12 bases sitting between them. The CDR3 contains 16 residues. The germline gives CDR1 SGHAT, CDR2 FQNNGV. CDR3 nucleotide sequence: TGTGCCAGCAGCCCCCGAAGCCCATCTGGGGCCAACGTCCTGACTTTC. Its translation is CASSPRSPSGANVLTF. Drawing the rest from reference TRBV11-2 and TRBJ2-6, the complete variable domain is EAGVAQSPRYKIIEKRQSVAFWCNPISGHATLYWYQQILGQGPKLLIQFQNNGVVDDSQLPKDRFSAERLKGVDSTLKIQPAKLEDSAVYLCASSPRSPSGANVLTFGAGSRLTVL.

V gene TRBV5-1 combines with J gene TRBJ1-2, with D tentatively TRBD1 (6 bases). The CDR3 is 14 residues long. Trimming took 4 bases from V and 2 from J, leaving 12 bases between them. From germline, CDR1 is SGHRS and CDR2 YFSETQ. The CDR3 spells CASSKGHSNYGYTF. The CDR3 bases are TGCGCCAGCAGCAAGGGACACTCGAACTATGGCTACACCTTC.

The chain links TRBV28 to TRBJ2-6; the D is unclear. V lost 0 bases to trimming and J lost 3 bases, with 6 bases between them. This CDR3 comprises 15 residues. Germline values: CDR1 MDHEN, CDR2 SYDVKM. CDR3 sequence reads: CASSLWGFGANVLTF. The CDR3 DNA reads TGTGCCAGCAGTTTATGGGGGTTTGGGGCCAACGTCCTGACTTTC.

CDR3 DNA sequence: TGTGCCAGCACCCATCCGACTAGCGGGAGGGCCCGGTACCGACCGGATGAGCAGTTCTTC. This translates into CASTHPTSGRARYRPDEQFF. The V call is TRBV28, the J call TRBJ2-1; TRBD2 agrees at 14 bases. Trimming cost V 7 bases and J 8 bases; bases outside gene matches: 22. CDR3 size: 20 residues. In germline, CDR1 is MDHEN, CDR2 SYDVKM.

The chain has TRBV10-2 and TRBJ2-5; 10 bases align to TRBD1. CDR1 and CDR2 from the germline V gene are WSHSY and SAAADI. The V gene end was trimmed by 0 bases and the J gene end by 11 bases; junction bases not matched to a gene: 12. There are 16 residues in the CDR3. CDR3 bases: TGCGCCAGCAGTGAGTCGATGAGCGGGACAGGGGATGAGCAGTACTTC. Its translation: CASSESMSGTGDEQYF.